This entry lists 18 T cell receptor beta chains sequenced from one sample in a study of blood T cell repertoires in COVID-19. Produced via immunoSEQ multiplex PCR; TCRdb's table is partial and in-frame only. The data show 90,000 to 150,000 clones, with around three quarters seen just once and 5.5% to 7% held by the top ten. Sequenced: peripheral blood. These receptors were obtained from a man aged 65 to 85 with acute or convalescent COVID-19.

This rearrangement joins TRBV5-6 to TRBJ2-1, with D possibly matching TRBD1 (6 bases). The V and J ends lost 4 bases and 6 bases respectively, with 20 bases between them. The CDR3 extends over 16 amino acids. Germline CDR1 reads SGHDT; CDR2 reads YYEEEE. This chain's CDR3 is CASSQFAGTRINEQFF. In DNA, the CDR3 is TGTGCCAGCAGCCAGTTCGCCGGGACACGGATCAATGAGCAGTTCTTC.

This sequence joins TRBV6-5 and TRBJ1-5; 7 bases agree with TRBD1. Per germline, CDR1 MNHEY and CDR2 SVGAGI. CDR3 length: 15 amino acids. Losses at the gene ends were 6 bases for V and 0 bases for J; bases not matched to a gene: 5. CDR3: CASSPWTGSNQPQHF. CDR3 bases: TGTGCCAGCAGCCCATGGACAGGTAGCAATCAGCCCCAGCATTTT.

The genes are TRBV27 and TRBJ2-2, with D perhaps matching TRBD2 (5 bases). Trimming cost V 3 bases and J 7 bases, with 12 bases left between them. The CDR3 covers 14 residues. The V gene's germline CDR1 is MNHEY and CDR2 SMNVEV (reference sequence). For the CDR3, the DNA is TGTGCCAGCAGTTTTAGGAGCGGCTTCGGGGAGCTGTTTTTT. This codes for CASSFRSGFGELFF.

The V and J genes are TRBV27 and TRBJ2-3; no reliable D call. V lost 6 bases to trimming and J lost 6 bases, with 10 bases between them. Germline V gene lookup returns CDR1 MNHEY and CDR2 SMNVEV (reference sequence). CDR3 length equals 12 residues. CDR3 amino acids: CASSSGWDTQYF. CDR3 DNA: TGTGCCAGCAGCTCCGGTTGGGATACGCAGTATTTT.

The gene calls are TRBV7-2 and TRBJ2-3, with no clear D. V lost 2 bases and J 2 bases, leaving 5 bases between the germline ends. Germline V gene data show CDR1 as SGHTA and CDR2 as FQGNSA. This CDR3 comprises 13 residues. The CDR3, as DNA: TGTGCCAGCAGCTTAATCCACACAGATACGCAGTATTTT. Translating it yields CASSLIHTDTQYF.

V is TRBV2 and J is TRBJ2-2; maybe TRBD1 (6 bases). CDR3 length equals 13 residues. CDR1 and CDR2 from the germline V gene are SNHLY and FYNNEI. V lost 6 bases and J 5 bases, leaving 10 bases between the germline ends. The CDR3 reads CASSRQGTGELFF. The CDR3 DNA reads as TGTGCCAGCAGCCGGCAGGGGACCGGGGAGCTGTTTTTT.

The V call is TRBV4-1, the J call TRBJ2-3, with 9 bases fitting TRBD2. Germline V gives CDR1 MGHRA, CDR2 YSYEKL. The J segment lost 5 bases and the V segment lost 2 bases, leaving 8 bases of the junction unmatched. The CDR3 extends over 16 amino acids. CDR3 in DNA: TGCGCCAGCAGCCAACCGACTAGCGGAGATAGAGATACGCAGTATTTT. The encoded protein is CASSQPTSGDRDTQYF.

The chain couples TRBV11-2 to TRBJ2-1, with D possibly TRBD2 on 5 matching bases. The CDR3 runs to 15 residues. The ends were cut back, 1 base at V and 0 bases at J, with 7 bases in the middle. CDR1 and CDR2 from the germline V gene are SGHAT and FQNNGV. For the CDR3, the DNA is TGTGCCAGCAGCTTAGGAGACTACTCCTACAATGAGCAGTTCTTC. Amino acids: CASSLGDYSYNEQFF.

The rearrangement joins TRBV5-6 to TRBJ1-1; no definite D call. Trimming stripped 4 bases from V and 1 base from J, with 8 bases between. The CDR3 length is 13 residues. Per germline, CDR1 SGHDT and CDR2 YYEEEE. The CDR3 sequence: CASSLSTNTEAFF. For the CDR3, the DNA is TGTGCCAGCAGCCTTTCTACGAACACTGAAGCTTTCTTT.

The V gene is TRBV5-1, the J gene TRBJ2-3; unclear D gene. Germline CDR1 is SGHRS and CDR2 is YFSETQ. V was shortened by 0 bases and J by 0 bases, with 11 bases between the two germline ends. The CDR3 consists of 16 residues. The CDR3 DNA reads TGCGCCAGCAGCTTGGGCGCGCAGACTAGCACAGATACGCAGTATTTT. Its protein product is CASSLGAQTSTDTQYF.

The chain combines TRBV13 with TRBJ2-5; no clear D gene. V was cut by 1 base and J by 2 bases, with 8 bases left in between. The length of the CDR3 is 14 residues. Per the germline V gene, CDR1 is PRHDT and CDR2 is FYEKMQ (reference sequence). In nucleotides, the CDR3 is TGTGCCAGCAGCTTAGTTGGGCAACAAGAGACCCAGTACTTC. This translates into CASSLVGQQETQYF.

The J gene is TRBJ2-5, the V gene TRBV29-1; D unresolved. V was cut by 4 bases and J by 2 bases, with 5 bases left in between. This CDR3 contains 11 residues. From germline, CDR1 is SQVTM and CDR2 ANQGSEA. CDR3 in amino acids: CSVVSQETQYF. The CDR3 DNA reads as TGCAGCGTTGTGTCACAAGAGACCCAGTACTTC. Full variable domain (missing parts from reference TRBV29-1 and TRBJ2-5): SAVISQKPSRDICQRGTSLTIQCQVDSQVTMMFWYRQQPGQSLTLIATANQGSEATYESGFVIDKFPISRPNLTFSTLTVSNMSPEDSSIYLCSVVSQETQYFGPGTRLLVL.

The V gene is TRBV5-1, the J gene TRBJ2-7; 10 bases line up with TRBD1. V was clipped by 2 bases and J by 2 bases; unmatched bases: 1. The CDR3 length is 14 residues. CDR1 is SGHRS and CDR2 is YFSETQ in the germline V gene. CDR3 nucleotides: TGCGCCAGCAGCTTCGGGACAGGGGCCTACGAGCAGTACTTC. Its protein product is CASSFGTGAYEQYF. Based on the CDR3 plus reference TRBV5-1 and TRBJ2-7, the full variable domain is KAGVTQTPRYLIKTRGQQVTLSCSPISGHRSVSWYQQTPGQGLQFLFEYFSETQRNKGNFPGRFSGRQFSNSRSEMNVSTLELGDSALYLCASSFGTGAYEQYFGPGTRLTVT.

V gene TRBV4-1 combines with J gene TRBJ2-3, with 11 bases aligning to TRBD1. Trimming removed 5 bases from V and 0 bases from J; junction bases left unmatched: 16. This CDR3 region has 20 residues. The germline CDR1 and CDR2 sequences are MGHRA and YSYEKL. The CDR3, as DNA: TGCGCCAGCAGCAAAGCCGGGACAGGGGGTTTCCTCACTAGCACAGATACGCAGTATTTT. Encoded protein: CASSKAGTGGFLTSTDTQYF.

A word on this clone: Distinct nucleotide sequences in the sample also encode this CDR3. This chain links TRBV18 with TRBJ1-5; D gene uncertain. Germline V lookup: CDR1 KGHSH, CDR2 LQKENI. With 6 bases removed from V and 5 bases from J, the gap between germline ends came to 11 bases. The CDR3 runs to 13 residues. CDR3: CASSPGRDQPQHF. CDR3 DNA: TGTGCCAGCTCCCCGGGGAGGGATCAGCCCCAGCATTTT. Full variable domain (outside the CDR3, taken from reference TRBV18 and TRBJ1-5): NAGVMQNPRHLVRRRGQEARLRCSPMKGHSHVYWYRQLPEEGLKFMVYLQKENIIDESGMPKERFSAEFPKEGPSILRIQQVVRGDSAAYFCASSPGRDQPQHFGDGTRLSIL.

V and J are TRBV6-5 and TRBJ1-4; D not resolved. V dropped 5 bases and J dropped 4 bases, with 8 bases sitting between them. This CDR3 has 13 amino acids. CDR1 MNHEY and CDR2 SVGAGI come from the germline V gene. The CDR3 reads CASSNGINEKLFF. The CDR3 DNA sequence: TGTGCCAGCAGTAACGGGATTAATGAAAAACTGTTTTTT.

The rearrangement uses TRBV11-2 and TRBJ2-5; a weak D match, TRBD2 (6 bases). CDR1 and CDR2 (germline): SGHAT, FQNNGV. Trimming left V 5 bases short and J 10 bases short, with 23 bases between. This CDR3 spans 15 amino acids. The CDR3 coding sequence is TGTGCCAGCAGCAGACCTCGGAGCCCGGGGGACGGCCAGTACTTC. Amino acids: CASSRPRSPGDGQYF.

This chain joins TRBV7-9 and TRBJ1-1; no clear D gene. Germline CDR1 reads SEHNR; CDR2 reads FQNEAQ (reference sequence). The V end was cut by 1 base, the J end by 4 bases, with 4 bases between. This CDR3 is 12 amino acids long. Here the CDR3 reads CASSLVVTEAFF. Here the CDR3 DNA reads TGTGCCAGCAGCTTAGTAGTCACTGAAGCTTTCTTT.